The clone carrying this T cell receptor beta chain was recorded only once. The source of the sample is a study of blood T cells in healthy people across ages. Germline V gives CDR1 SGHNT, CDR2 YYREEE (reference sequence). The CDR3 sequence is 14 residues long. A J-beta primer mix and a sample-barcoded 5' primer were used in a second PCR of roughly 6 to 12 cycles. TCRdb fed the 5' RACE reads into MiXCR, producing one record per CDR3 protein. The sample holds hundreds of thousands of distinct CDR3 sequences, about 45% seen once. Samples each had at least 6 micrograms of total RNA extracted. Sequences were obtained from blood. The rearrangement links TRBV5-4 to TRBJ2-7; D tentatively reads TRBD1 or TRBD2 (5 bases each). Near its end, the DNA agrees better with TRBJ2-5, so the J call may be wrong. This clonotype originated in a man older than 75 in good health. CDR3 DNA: TGTGCCAGCAGCTTAGACGGGAAGGGGGAGACCCAGTACTTC. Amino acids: CASSLDGKGETQYF.